This T cell receptor (beta chain) was profiled in a study of T cells in localized non-small cell lung cancer. Study-wide points: Appearances in adjacent lung were noted for a median approximately 52 of the top 100 tumor clones. A single tumor region was sequenced, leaving heterogeneity possible. Peak T cell clonality was found in uninvolved adjacent lung, exceeding tumor. Patients showing higher blood T cell density tended to see longer overall survival.

Comment on this clone: Antigen specificity is unknown.

The assay was immunoSEQ multiplex PCR, and TCRdb's table has in-frame clones only and misses some. The data hold approximately 28,000 clones, with about 86% observed a single time. CDR3 length equals 15 residues. CDR1 and CDR2 from the germline V gene are SGHAT and FQNNGV. Trimming took 5 bases from V and 7 from J, leaving 18 bases between them. The TCR comes from a man between 40 and 70 years old with stage III lung adenocarcinoma. This material consisted of peripheral blood mononuclear cells, taken before any cancer treatment. The J gene is TRBJ2-4, the V gene TRBV11-2, with a possible D match to TRBD2 (5 bases). As DNA, the CDR3 is TGTGCCAGCAGCCTGGGCAATTTGAGGGAGAACATTCAGTACTTC. Protein product: CASSLGNLRENIQYF.